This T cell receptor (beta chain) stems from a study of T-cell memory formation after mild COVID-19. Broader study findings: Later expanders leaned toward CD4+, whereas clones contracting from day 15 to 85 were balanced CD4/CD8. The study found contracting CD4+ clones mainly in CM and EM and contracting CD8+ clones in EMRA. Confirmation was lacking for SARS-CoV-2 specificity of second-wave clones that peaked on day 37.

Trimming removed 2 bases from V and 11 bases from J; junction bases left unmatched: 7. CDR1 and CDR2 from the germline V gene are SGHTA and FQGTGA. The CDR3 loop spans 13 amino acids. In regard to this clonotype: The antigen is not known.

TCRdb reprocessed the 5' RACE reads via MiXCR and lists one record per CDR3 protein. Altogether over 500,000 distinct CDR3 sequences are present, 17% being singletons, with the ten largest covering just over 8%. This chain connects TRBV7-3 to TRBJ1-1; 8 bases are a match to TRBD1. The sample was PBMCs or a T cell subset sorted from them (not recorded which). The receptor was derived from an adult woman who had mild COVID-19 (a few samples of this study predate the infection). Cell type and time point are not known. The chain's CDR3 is CASSLGQGRSAFF. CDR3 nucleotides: TGTGCCAGCAGCTTAGGACAGGGCCGTTCGGCTTTCTTT.